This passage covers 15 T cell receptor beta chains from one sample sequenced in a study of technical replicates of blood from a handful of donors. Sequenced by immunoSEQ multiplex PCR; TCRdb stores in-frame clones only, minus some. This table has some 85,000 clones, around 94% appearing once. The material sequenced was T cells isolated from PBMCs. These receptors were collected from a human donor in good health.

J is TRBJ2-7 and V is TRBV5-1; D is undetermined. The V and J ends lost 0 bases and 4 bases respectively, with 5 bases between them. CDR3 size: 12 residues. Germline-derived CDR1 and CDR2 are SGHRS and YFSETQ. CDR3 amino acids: CASSLGQYEQYF. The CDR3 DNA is TGCGCCAGCAGCTTGGGGCAGTACGAGCAGTACTTC.

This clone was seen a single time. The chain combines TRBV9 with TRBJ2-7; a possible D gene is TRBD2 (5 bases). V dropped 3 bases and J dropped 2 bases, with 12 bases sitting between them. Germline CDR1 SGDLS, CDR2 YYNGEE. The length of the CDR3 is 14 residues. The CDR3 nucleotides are TGTGCCAGCAGCGGAGGGCCTTCACCCTACGAGCAGTACTTC. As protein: CASSGGPSPYEQYF.

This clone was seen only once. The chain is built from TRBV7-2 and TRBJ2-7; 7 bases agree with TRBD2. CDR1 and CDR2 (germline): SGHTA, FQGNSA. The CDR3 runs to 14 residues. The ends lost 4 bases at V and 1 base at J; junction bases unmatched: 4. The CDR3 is CASSSPGLSYEQYF. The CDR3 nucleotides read TGTGCCAGCAGCTCACCGGGACTATCCTACGAGCAGTACTTC.

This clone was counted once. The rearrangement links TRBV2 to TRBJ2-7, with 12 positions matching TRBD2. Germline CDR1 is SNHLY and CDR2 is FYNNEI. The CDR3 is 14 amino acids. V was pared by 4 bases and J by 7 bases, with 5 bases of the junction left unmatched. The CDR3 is CASSGLAGVSEQYF. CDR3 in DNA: TGTGCCAGCAGTGGACTAGCGGGAGTTAGTGAGCAGTACTTC.

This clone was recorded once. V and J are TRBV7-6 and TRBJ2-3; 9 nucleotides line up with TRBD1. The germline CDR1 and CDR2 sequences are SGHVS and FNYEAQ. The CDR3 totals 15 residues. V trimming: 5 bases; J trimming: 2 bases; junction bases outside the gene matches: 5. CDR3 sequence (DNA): TGTGCCAGCAGCGCCCGGGACAGGGCCACAGATACGCAGTATTTT. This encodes CASSARDRATDTQYF. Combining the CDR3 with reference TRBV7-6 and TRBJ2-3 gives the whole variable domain GAGVSQSPRYKVTKRGQDVALRCDPISGHVSLYWYRQALGQGPEFLTYFNYEAQQDKSGLPNDRFSAERPEGSISTLTIQRTEQRDSAMYRCASSARDRATDTQYFGPGTRLTVL.

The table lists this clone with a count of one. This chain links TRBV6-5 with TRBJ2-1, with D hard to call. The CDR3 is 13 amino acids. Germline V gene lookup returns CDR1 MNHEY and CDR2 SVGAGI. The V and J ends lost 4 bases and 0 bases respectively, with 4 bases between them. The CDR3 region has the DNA TGTGCCAGCAGTTGGAGCTCCTACAATGAGCAGTTCTTC. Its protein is CASSWSSYNEQFF.

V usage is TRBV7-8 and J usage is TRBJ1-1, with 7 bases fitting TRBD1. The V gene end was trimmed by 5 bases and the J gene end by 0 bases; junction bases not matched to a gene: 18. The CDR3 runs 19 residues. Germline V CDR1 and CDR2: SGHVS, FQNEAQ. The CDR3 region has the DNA TGTGCCAGCAGCCGGCTTCGATGGTTGGCAGGGGGAGTGAACACTGAAGCTTTCTTT. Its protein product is CASSRLRWLAGGVNTEAFF.

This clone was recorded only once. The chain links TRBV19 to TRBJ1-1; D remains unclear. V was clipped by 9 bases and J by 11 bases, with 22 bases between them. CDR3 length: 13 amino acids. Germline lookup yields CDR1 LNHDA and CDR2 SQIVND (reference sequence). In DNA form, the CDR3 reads TGTGCCAGCCATACCGGATTAGTGGAGGGCGCTTTCTTT. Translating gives CASHTGLVEGAFF.

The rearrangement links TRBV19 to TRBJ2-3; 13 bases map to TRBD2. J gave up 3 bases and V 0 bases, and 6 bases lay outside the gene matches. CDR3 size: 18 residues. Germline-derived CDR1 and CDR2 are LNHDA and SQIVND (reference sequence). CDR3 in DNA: TGTGCCAGTAGTATAGAGGCACTAGCGGGAGGGTTGACAGATACGCAGTATTTT. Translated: CASSIEALAGGLTDTQYF.

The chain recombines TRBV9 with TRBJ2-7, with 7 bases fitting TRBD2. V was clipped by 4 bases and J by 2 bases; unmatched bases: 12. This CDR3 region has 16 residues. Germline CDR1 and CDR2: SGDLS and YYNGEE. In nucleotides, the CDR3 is TGTGCCAGCAGCCCGCACTCGGGACGGGGGGCCTACGAGCAGTACTTC. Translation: CASSPHSGRGAYEQYF.

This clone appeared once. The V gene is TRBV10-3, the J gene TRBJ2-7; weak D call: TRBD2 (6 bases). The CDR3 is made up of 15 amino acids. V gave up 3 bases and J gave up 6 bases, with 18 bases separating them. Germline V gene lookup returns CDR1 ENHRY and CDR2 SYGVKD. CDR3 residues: CAISERGTREGEQYF. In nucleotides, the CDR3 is TGTGCCATCAGTGAACGAGGGACTCGAGAGGGCGAGCAGTACTTC.

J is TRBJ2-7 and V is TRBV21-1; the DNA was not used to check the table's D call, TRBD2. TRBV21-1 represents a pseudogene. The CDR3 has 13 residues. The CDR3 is CASNPRLAYEQYF. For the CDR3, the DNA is TGTGCCAGCAACCCACGACTAGCCTACGAGCAGTACTTC.

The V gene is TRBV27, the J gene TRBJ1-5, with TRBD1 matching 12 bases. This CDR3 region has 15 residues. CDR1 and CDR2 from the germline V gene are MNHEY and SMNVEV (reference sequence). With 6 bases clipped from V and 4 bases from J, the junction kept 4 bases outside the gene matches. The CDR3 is CASRRDRGPNQPQHF. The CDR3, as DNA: TGTGCCAGCAGAAGGGACAGGGGGCCTAATCAGCCCCAGCATTTT.

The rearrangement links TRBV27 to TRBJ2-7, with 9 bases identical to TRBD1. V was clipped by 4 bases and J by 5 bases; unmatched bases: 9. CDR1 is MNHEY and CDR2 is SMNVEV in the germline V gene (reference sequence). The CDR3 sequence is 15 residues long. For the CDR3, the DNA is TGTGCCAGCAGTTGGACCGGGACAGGGTCCCACGAGCAGTACTTC. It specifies CASSWTGTGSHEQYF.

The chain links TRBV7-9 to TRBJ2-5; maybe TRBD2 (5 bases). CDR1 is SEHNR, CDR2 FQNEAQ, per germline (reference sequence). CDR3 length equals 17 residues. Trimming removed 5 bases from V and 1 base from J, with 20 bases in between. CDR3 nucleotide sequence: TGTGCCAGCAGCACACCCTGGGGAGAAAGCACCCAAGAGACCCAGTACTTC. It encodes CASSTPWGESTQETQYF.